Listed below are T cell receptor beta chains from one sample, sequenced in a study of blood T cells in healthy people across ages. One entry per CDR3 protein, called by TCRdb with MiXCR from the 5' RACE reads. The data show about 730,000 distinct CDR3 sequences, roughly 47% seen once. The sequenced material came from blood. These receptors all stem from a woman aged 55-69 years in good health. The CDR3 runs from the conserved cysteine through the conserved F or W.

V gene,J gene,CDR3 length,CDR3 protein
TRBV20-1,TRBJ2-2,15,CSAHSPAWNTGELFF
TRBV20-1,TRBJ2-3,16,CSARDFQHAGTDTQYF
TRBV28,TRBJ2-7,15,CASSLFSITPYEQYF
TRBV24-1,TRBJ2-1,15,CATSDARPTQSEQFF
TRBV7-9,TRBJ2-7,16,CASSLLGTSGNYEQYF
TRBV20-1,TRBJ2-7,12,CSASRGEYEQYF
TRBV15,TRBJ2-7,16,CATSRAPGQEGYEQYF
TRBV29-1,TRBJ2-3,15,CSVEDTHRPGDTQYF
TRBV4-3,TRBJ2-7,13,CASSQDTYNEQYF
TRBV7-3,TRBJ2-5,15,CASSPNGRGGETQYF
TRBV10-3,TRBJ1-2,13,CAIREDRGNGYTF
TRBV20-1,TRBJ1-2,15,CSARDLSRTNYGYTF
TRBV12-3/TRBV12-4,TRBJ2-7,14,CASSPRGRFYEQYF
TRBV9,TRBJ2-1,18,CASSAGGDLRGPFNEQFF
TRBV5-1,TRBJ2-1,14,CASSLGSRNNEQFF
TRBV5-4,TRBJ1-2,15,CASSFPSEENYGYTF
TRBV9,TRBJ1-3,15,CASSVAPDSGNTIYF
TRBV4-3,TRBJ2-1,14,CASSQDEEGVEQFF
TRBV6-6,TRBJ1-6,16,CASSFDRAGSNSPLHF
TRBV29-1,TRBJ1-1,12,CSVGQGDTEAFF
TRBV10-3,TRBJ2-3,15,CAISELAGGTNTQYF
TRBV20-1,TRBJ2-5,15,CSATRTGQPQEAQYF
TRBV4-1,TRBJ2-1,15,CASSPRDRVPHEQFF
TRBV4-1,TRBJ1-4,16,CASSQERTRTNEKLFF
TRBV25-1,TRBJ2-1,16,CASSDSLQSQGETQFF
TRBV6-6,TRBJ2-2,14,CASSPGGFGGELFF
TRBV10-3,TRBJ1-5,15,CAISESGSSGQPQHF
TRBV12-3/TRBV12-4,TRBJ2-7,15,CASIPGTGESYEQYF
TRBV6-5,TRBJ2-1,13,CASSYEGYNEQFF
TRBV20-1,-,11,CSAGLASEQYF
TRBV4-3,TRBJ2-7,15,CASSQGAGWTYEQYF
TRBV7-9,TRBJ2-1,15,CASSLASGMANEQFF
TRBV28,TRBJ2-7,14,CASCYSGGCYEQYF
TRBV7-3,TRBJ2-3,14,CASSPGQESDTQYF
TRBV18,TRBJ2-1,16,CASSSSGGMGNNEQFF
TRBV7-9,TRBJ2-7,13,CASSLGELGEQYF
TRBV7-8,TRBJ1-1,16,CASSLVGAHMNTEAFF